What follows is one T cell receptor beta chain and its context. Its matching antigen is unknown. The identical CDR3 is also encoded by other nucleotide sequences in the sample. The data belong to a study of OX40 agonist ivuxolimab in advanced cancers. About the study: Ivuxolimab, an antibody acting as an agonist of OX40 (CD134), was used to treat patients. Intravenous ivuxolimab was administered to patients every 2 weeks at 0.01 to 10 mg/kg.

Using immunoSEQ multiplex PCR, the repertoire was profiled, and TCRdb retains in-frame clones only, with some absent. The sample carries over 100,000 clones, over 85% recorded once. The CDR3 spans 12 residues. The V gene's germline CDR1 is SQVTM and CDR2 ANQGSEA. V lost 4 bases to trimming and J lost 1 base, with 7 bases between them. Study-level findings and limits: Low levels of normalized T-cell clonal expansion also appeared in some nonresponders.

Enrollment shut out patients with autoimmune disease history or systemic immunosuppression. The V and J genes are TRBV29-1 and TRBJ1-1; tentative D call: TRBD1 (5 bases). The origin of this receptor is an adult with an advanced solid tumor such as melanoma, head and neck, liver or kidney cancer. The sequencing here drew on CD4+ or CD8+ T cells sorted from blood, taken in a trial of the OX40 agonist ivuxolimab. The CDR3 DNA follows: TGCAGCGTTGCCGACAGGAACACTGAAGCTTTCTTT. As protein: CSVADRNTEAFF.